What follows is one TCR beta chain and its context. Produced via immunoSEQ multiplex PCR; TCRdb's table is partial and in-frame only. The table lists 90,000 to 140,000 clones, roughly 89% of them singletons. The data were taken from a study of T cell responses to AZD1222 COVID-19 vaccine. V gave up 5 bases and J gave up 2 bases, with 22 bases separating them. Germline values: CDR1 SGHTA, CDR2 FQGNSA. The CDR3 has 17 amino acids. The V and J genes are TRBV7-2 and TRBJ2-7; tentative D call: TRBD1 (6 bases). The receptor was derived from an adult who received the AZD1222 COVID-19 vaccine. The specimen was peripheral blood, collected 28 days after the second AZD1222 dose. CDR3 nucleotides: TGTGCCAGCAGCCTCCGACAGGCGCAATTTCCTCCCTACGAGCAGTACTTC. Protein sequence: CASSLRQAQFPPYEQYF.